A selection of T cell receptor beta chains follows, all from one sample in a study of Ad26.COV2.S vaccination and SARS-CoV-2 variants. Data came from immunoSEQ multiplex PCR; TCRdb stores just in-frame clones and leaves some out. The sample carries about 680,000 clones, 70% to 90% recorded once. The sequenced sample was peripheral blood, obtained in a trial of Ad26.COV2.S vaccine versus placebo. These receptor sequences come from a person between 18 and 59 years old who received the Ad26.COV2.S COVID-19 vaccine or a placebo. Both conserved end residues are part of each CDR3. The D gene is left open where the match is weak. The size entry is marked missing in some rows and otherwise reads once, few, many or a size class.

TGTGCCAGCACCCCAACCGGGACAGCTGAAGCTTTCTTT	CASTPTGTAEAFF	TRBV7-9	TRBJ1-1	NA	TRBD1
TGTGCCAGCAAAATCAACGAAATGAACACTGAAGCTTTCTTT	CASKINEMNTEAFF	TRBV6-5	TRBJ1-1	NA	NA
TGTGCCAGCAGCCCAGAGATCCTAGCGCGAACCGGGGAGCTGTTTTTT	CASSPEILARTGELFF	TRBV11-2	TRBJ2-2	NA	NA
TGTGCCAGCAGTTATTCTCCGGGACAGATAAGTTATGATGAAAAACTGTTTTTT	CASSYSPGQISYDEKLFF	TRBV6-2/TRBV6-3	TRBJ1-4	NA	TRBD1
TGTGCCATCAGGCCGCAGGGGCATACAACCCTCCACTTT	CAIRPQGHTTLHF	TRBV10-3	TRBJ1-6	NA	NA
TGTGCCAGCAGTTCGGCGGACAGGGGAAACACCATATATTTT	CASSSADRGNTIYF	TRBV6-2/TRBV6-3	TRBJ1-3	few	TRBD1
TGTGCCAGCAGCCCACTACCTGGGACCTACACTGAAGCTTTCTTT	CASSPLPGTYTEAFF	TRBV3-1/TRBV3-2	TRBJ1-1	NA	NA
TGTGCCTGGAGTCGGGGTATGAACACTGAAGCTTTCTTT	CAWSRGMNTEAFF	TRBV30	TRBJ1-1	NA	NA
TGTGCCAGCGGCCGGGGGCCACCGGAGACCCAGTACTTC	CASGRGPPETQYF	TRBV2	TRBJ2-5	NA	NA
TGTGCCAGCAGCTTCGTGGGGGATCAGCCCCAGCATTTT	CASSFVGDQPQHF	TRBV5-8	TRBJ1-5	NA	NA
TGTGCCAGCAGCTACCGGGACAGGAATAATTCACCCCTCCACTTT	CASSYRDRNNSPLHF	TRBV11-2	TRBJ1-6	NA	TRBD1
TGCAGCGTTGTTACTAGCGCGAGCACAGATACGCAGTATTTT	CSVVTSASTDTQYF	TRBV29-1	TRBJ2-3	NA	TRBD2
TGCGCCAGCTCCCTAGATGGTTATGAGCAGTACTTC	CASSLDGYEQYF	TRBV5-1	TRBJ2-7	NA	NA
TGTGCCAGCAGCTTGGGCAGTTTGGGGGATACGCAGTATTTT	CASSLGSLGDTQYF	TRBV7-9	TRBJ2-3	NA	NA
TGTGCCAGCACCCCGAGGGCAGCTCAGGGAAATCAGCCCCAGCATTTT	CASTPRAAQGNQPQHF	TRBV6-2/TRBV6-3	TRBJ1-5	NA	NA
TGTGCCAGCAGCTTCCCGACAGTAGGCGACTATGGCTACACCTTC	CASSFPTVGDYGYTF	TRBV7-2	TRBJ1-2	NA	NA
TGTGCCAGTAGTATCGGACAGTTCTACGAGCAGTACTTC	CASSIGQFYEQYF	TRBV19	TRBJ2-7	NA	NA
TGCGCCAGCAGTGAGCATGGACAGTATAATCAGCCCCAGCATTTT	CASSEHGQYNQPQHF	TRBV10-2	TRBJ1-5	once	NA
TGTGCCAGCTCACTTCCGAGACAGGGGGCTTGGGAGCAGTACTTC	CASSLPRQGAWEQYF	TRBV18	TRBJ2-7	once	TRBD1
TGTGCCAGCGGACGGTCCTATTACGAGCAGTACTTC	CASGRSYYEQYF	TRBV25-1	TRBJ2-7	NA	NA
TGTGCCAGCAGCTGGGCAGGGGATCAGCCCCAGCATTTT	CASSWAGDQPQHF	TRBV5-6	TRBJ1-5	NA	NA
TGCGCCAGCAGCTTGGGTGGGGGCGAGCAGTACTTC	CASSLGGGEQYF	TRBV5-1	TRBJ2-7	NA	NA
TGTGCCAGCAGCCCGCTTATAGGGTTGGCCAAAAACATTCAGTACTTC	CASSPLIGLAKNIQYF	TRBV7-9	TRBJ2-4	NA	NA
TGCAGCGTTGGCCAGGGCGAGGATCAGCCCCAGCATTTT	CSVGQGEDQPQHF	TRBV29-1	TRBJ1-5	NA	NA
TGTGCCAGCAGCTTAGGGGGTGGGACCCAGTACTTC	CASSLGGGTQYF	TRBV11-3	TRBJ2-5	NA	NA
TGTGCCAGCAGTTTAGGGAGCAATCAGCCCCAGCATTTT	CASSLGSNQPQHF	TRBV27	TRBJ1-5	once	NA
TGTGCCAGCAGCCAAGAAATAACTAGCACAGATACGCAGTATTTT	CASSQEITSTDTQYF	TRBV3-1/TRBV3-2	TRBJ2-3	NA	NA
TGTGCCTTCTTCCAGGTGGATGGCTACACCTTC	CAFFQVDGYTF	TRBV30	TRBJ1-2	NA	NA
TGTGCCACCAGCACCCGGGGTAGGGGTAATTCACCCCTCCACTTT	CATSTRGRGNSPLHF	TRBV15	TRBJ1-6	few	NA
TGTGCCAGCTTGGGTGAGACCCAGTACTTC	CASLGETQYF	TRBV2	TRBJ2-5	NA	NA
TGTGCCAGCAGCTTAGATCCTGGACAGGGCCCCGATACGCAGTATTTT	CASSLDPGQGPDTQYF	TRBV11-3	TRBJ2-3	NA	TRBD1
TGTGCCAGCAGTTACGACAGGGATTACACTGAAGCTTTCTTT	CASSYDRDYTEAFF	TRBV6-5	TRBJ1-1	NA	TRBD1
TGTGCCAGCGGACAGGGGGCTTGGGAGACCCAGTACTTC	CASGQGAWETQYF	TRBV14	TRBJ2-5	NA	TRBD1
TGTGCCAGCGGACACAGAAGTTTCGATTCACCCCTCCACTTT	CASGHRSFDSPLHF	TRBV3-1/TRBV3-2	TRBJ1-6	NA	NA
TGCGCCAGCAGCTGGGAGGCCTCTGAGGAAAAACTGTTTTTT	CASSWEASEEKLFF	TRBV5-1	TRBJ1-4	NA	NA
TGTGCCAGCCCCAGGGGTTCTGGAAACACCATATATTTT	CASPRGSGNTIYF	TRBV2	TRBJ1-3	few	NA
TGTGCCAGCAGTCGGGACAGAGGAAACTACAATGAGCAGTTCTTC	CASSRDRGNYNEQFF	TRBV7-2	TRBJ2-1	NA	TRBD1
TGTGCCTGGCTAGCGGATATGAACACCGGGGAGCTGTTTTTT	CAWLADMNTGELFF	TRBV30	TRBJ2-2	few	TRBD2
TGTGCCAGCAGCTCCGGGGCCGTCCTTCTTCTTAATTCACCCCTCCACTTT	CASSSGAVLLLNSPLHF	TRBV5-6	TRBJ1-6	NA	NA
TGTGCCAGCAGCTTAGGCGGGAGTGGGGAGCTGTTTTTT	CASSLGGSGELFF	TRBV5-4	TRBJ2-2	NA	TRBD2
TGTGCCAGCAGCTTATATACAGGGGATCCCTACGAGCAGTACTTC	CASSLYTGDPYEQYF	TRBV7-2	TRBJ2-7	NA	TRBD1
TGTGCCACCAGCGGCCTCGGGGGAATCTACAATGAGCAGTTCTTC	CATSGLGGIYNEQFF	TRBV15	TRBJ2-1	NA	NA
TGTGCCAGCAGTGAAGCAGGATGGGGCTACACCTTC	CASSEAGWGYTF	TRBV6-1	TRBJ1-2	NA	NA
TGTGCCAGCAGCGTAGGTACAGGGGAGTTTAGTCAGCCCCAGCATTTT	CASSVGTGEFSQPQHF	TRBV9	TRBJ1-5	NA	TRBD1
TGTGCCAGCTCACTGCGACTAGCGGGGCCTTCCTACGAGCAGTACTTC	CASSLRLAGPSYEQYF	TRBV18	TRBJ2-7	NA	TRBD2
TGCAGCGTTGAAGATTCCGGGAGAGGCGAGCAGTACTTC	CSVEDSGRGEQYF	TRBV29-1	TRBJ2-7	NA	NA
TGTGCCAGCAGCCAAGCGGGAGGGGGTGGCAATCAGCCCCAGCATTTT	CASSQAGGGGNQPQHF	TRBV4-2	TRBJ1-5	NA	NA
TGTGCCTGGAGTGCCCCAGACTATGGCTACACCTTC	CAWSAPDYGYTF	TRBV30	TRBJ1-2	NA	NA
TGTGCCAGCAGCGTCGGGACAGACAATGAGCAGTTCTTC	CASSVGTDNEQFF	TRBV11-1	TRBJ2-1	NA	TRBD1
TGCAGTCAATCTAGCGGGGTAGGCACAGATACGCAGTATTTT	CSQSSGVGTDTQYF	TRBV29-1	TRBJ2-3	NA	TRBD2
TGCAGCGTTAGCGCCGGGACAGCTTTCAATCAGCCCCAGCATTTT	CSVSAGTAFNQPQHF	TRBV29-1	TRBJ1-5	few	TRBD1
TGTGCCACCAGCAGAGGGACAGAAATTTATCAGCCCCAGCATTTT	CATSRGTEIYQPQHF	TRBV15	TRBJ1-5	NA	NA
TGTGCCAGCAGCATAGGAATCGACAGGGTCTACGAGCAGTACTTC	CASSIGIDRVYEQYF	TRBV7-2	TRBJ2-7	NA	TRBD1
TGTGCCAGTAGTTCCGGGACAGGGGATTCACCCCTCCACTTT	CASSSGTGDSPLHF	TRBV19	TRBJ1-6	NA	TRBD1
TGTGCCAGCAGCGGTTACGGGACAGGGGAGCCTAACTATGGCTACACCTTC	CASSGYGTGEPNYGYTF	TRBV5-6	TRBJ1-2	NA	TRBD1
TGTGCCAGCTCACCGTTAGCGGGATTCGTGGACCCCTACGAGCAGTACTTC	CASSPLAGFVDPYEQYF	TRBV18	TRBJ2-7	NA	TRBD2
TGTGCCAGCAGCTTAGTAGAGGACACCGGGGAGCTGTTTTTT	CASSLVEDTGELFF	TRBV11-2	TRBJ2-2	NA	NA
TGCGCCAGCAGCTTAAGCGGGGTAGGCGAGCAGTACTTC	CASSLSGVGEQYF	TRBV5-1	TRBJ2-7	NA	TRBD2
TGTGCCAGCAGTCCGGACAGCTACAAAAACATTCAGTACTTC	CASSPDSYKNIQYF	TRBV2	TRBJ2-4	NA	NA